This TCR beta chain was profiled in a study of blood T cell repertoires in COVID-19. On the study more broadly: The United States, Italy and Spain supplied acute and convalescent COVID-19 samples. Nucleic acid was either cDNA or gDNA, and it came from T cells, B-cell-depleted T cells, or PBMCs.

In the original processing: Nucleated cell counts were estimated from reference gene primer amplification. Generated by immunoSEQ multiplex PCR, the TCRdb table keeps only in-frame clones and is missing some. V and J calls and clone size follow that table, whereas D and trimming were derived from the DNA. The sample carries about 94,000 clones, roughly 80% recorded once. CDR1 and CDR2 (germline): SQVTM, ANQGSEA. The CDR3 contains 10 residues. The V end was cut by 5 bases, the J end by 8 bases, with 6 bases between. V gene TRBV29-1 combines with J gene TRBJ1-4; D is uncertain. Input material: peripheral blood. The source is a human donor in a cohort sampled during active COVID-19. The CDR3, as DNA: TGCAGCGTTTTTCTGGAAAAACTGTTTTTT. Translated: CSVFLEKLFF. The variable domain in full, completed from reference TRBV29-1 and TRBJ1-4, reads SAVISQKPSRDICQRGTSLTIQCQVDSQVTMMFWYRQQPGQSLTLIATANQGSEATYESGFVIDKFPISRPNLTFSTLTVSNMSPEDSSIYLCSVFLEKLFFGSGTQLSVL.